The text below deals with one T cell receptor beta chain. CDR3 length: 15 amino acids. CDR1 KGHSH and CDR2 LQKENI come from the germline V gene. Deletions cut 2 bases from V and 0 bases from J, with 8 bases between. Recovery among Cohort 3 donors was established by two negative PCRs, clearance, or symptom resolution. These data originate in a study of blood T cell repertoires in COVID-19. The wider study: PBMCs, B-cell-depleted T cells, or T cells were the source of the cDNA or gDNA that made up the material.

The table came from immunoSEQ multiplex PCR; TCRdb's copy has only in-frame clones and leaves some out. The data show around 170,000 clones, roughly 80% seen once. The clonotype comes from a man aged 50-59 years who had recovered from COVID-19. Source material: PBMCs or T cells enriched from blood (not recorded which). This chain uses TRBV18 with TRBJ1-3; D possibly corresponds to TRBD1 (5 bases). As DNA, the CDR3 is TGTGCCAGCTCACCATCAGGGCGCTCTGGAAACACCATATATTTT. Translated: CASSPSGRSGNTIYF.